Sequencing of this T cell receptor beta chain was carried out in a study of T cells in localized non-small cell lung cancer (dated by TCRdb to 2018 to 2021). With respect to the entire study: Comparing tumors with uninvolved tumor-adjacent lungs, the study looked at the T cell repertoires of hundreds of patients with early-stage NSCLC. All 240 or so NSCLC patients in the cohort were treatment-naive and had localized lung tumors that were resected. NSCLC patients had a mean age of approximately 66 years, and 120 to 150 were male and around 110 female. Findings and caveats that apply to the study as a whole: Because multi-region tumor sequencing was not performed, intratumor heterogeneity could not be ruled out. Higher T cell density in blood was associated with longer overall survival, whereas higher clonality in adjacent lung was associated with shorter survival. The highest T cell clonality was observed in uninvolved tumor-adjacent lung, where clonality exceeded that of tumor, suggesting that antigenic responses were more focused in uninvolved tumor-adjacent lung. Since the design was exploratory, TCR variables were selected using unadjusted p-values with no false-discovery rate correction. A median of about 50 of the top 100 tumor clones turned up in the paired uninvolved adjacent lung, and 25 to 30 of those clones also ranked among the top 100 of that same adjacent lung.

For CDR1 and CDR2, the germline V gene (reference sequence) lists LNHDA and SQIVND. V is shortened by 4 bases, J by 3 bases, and the region joining them spans 6 bases. From its cysteine to its phenylalanine, the CDR3 spans 12 amino acids. Only the CDR3 DNA is retained, 36 bases long and in frame from the first base. At diagnosis, tumor, uninvolved tumor-adjacent lung and peripheral blood were collected and then preserved as a mix of FFPE and fresh-frozen material. Blood samples were analyzed as peripheral blood mononuclear cells for TCR repertoire profiling. The immunoSEQ Assay was used to sequence TCR beta CDR3 regions from DNA. In the source study's methods: To compute T cell density, TCR beta template counts were normalized to usable DNA, which was estimated by amplifying housekeeping genes. Richness was estimated with the preseqR package, extrapolating to 400,000 templates for PBMC samples and 120,000 templates for tissue samples. Clonality was calculated as one minus Pielou's evenness. Tissue-enriched TCRs were identified by differential abundance testing using productive amino-acid clonotypes, minimum total count 5 and alpha 0.1. Repertoire overlap between compartments was quantified with the Jaccard Index and Morisita Overlap Index. GLIPH grouped TCR beta CDR3s together with public tetramer-defined viral CDR3s, and a viral motif had to include at least three viral sequences and also show V-gene enrichment. TCRdb obtained this table from immuneACCESS and retained in-frame rearrangements with V and J assigned. These tables miss some clones; where compared with another copy, unresolved V genes account for less than half of the shortfall, and the remainder is unexplained. Clonal size and the V and J genes are those of that table, whereas D and trimming came from the DNA. Here the sample has 23,000 or so clones; around 86% occur a single time. The ten largest clonotypes hold roughly a fifth of the sample.

As regards this clone: Its recognized antigen is unknown. No per-base quality is available; no much larger clone lies one base away.

Sequenced material: peripheral blood, taken before any cancer treatment. The TCR was taken from a man between 40 and 70 years old with stage I squamous cell lung carcinoma. The receptor chain draws on TRBV19 and TRBJ1-1; no confident D gene assignment can be made. The CDR3: CASSRRYTEAFF. The DNA sequence reads TGTGCCAGTAGTAGACGATACACTGAAGCTTTCTTT.